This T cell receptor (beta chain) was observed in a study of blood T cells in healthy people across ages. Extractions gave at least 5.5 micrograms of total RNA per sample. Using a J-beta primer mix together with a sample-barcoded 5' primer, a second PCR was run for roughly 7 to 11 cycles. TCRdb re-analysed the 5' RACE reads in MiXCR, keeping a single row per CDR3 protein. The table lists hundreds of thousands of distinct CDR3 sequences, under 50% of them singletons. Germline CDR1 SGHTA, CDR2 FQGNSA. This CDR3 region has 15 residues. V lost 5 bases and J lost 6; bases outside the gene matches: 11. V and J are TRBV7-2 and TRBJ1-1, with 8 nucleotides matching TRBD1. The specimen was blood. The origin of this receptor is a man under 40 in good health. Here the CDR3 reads CASSVDRGIWAEAFF. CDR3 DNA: TGTGCCAGCAGCGTCGACAGGGGTATATGGGCTGAAGCTTTCTTT.